The entry below gives a single T cell receptor (beta chain) sequence along with its context. The target of this receptor is not known. Base qualities are not recorded, but no much larger clone differs from it by a single base. Library generation was performed with 5' RACE. The instrument was an Illumina HiSeq 2500. A second PCR of 7 to 11 cycles was performed with a sample-barcoded 5' primer and a J-beta primer mix. A unique molecular identifier was introduced onto each TCR beta cDNA molecule by a template-switch 5' adaptor carrying 12 random nucleotides. Each sample yielded at least 3 million CDR3-containing paired-end reads. First-strand cDNA was synthesized from all RNA with the Mint cDNA synthesis kit, primed by a TRBC-specific oligonucleotide. Following uracil-DNA glycosylase treatment, a first 18-cycle PCR with universal primers M1SS and BC2_uni_R was performed on all cDNA. On the study's bioinformatics: Normalization of each sample was performed by random selection of 1 million high-quality reads, each carrying a distinct molecular identifier. Reads sharing molecular identifiers were discarded rather than binned into consensus sequences. CDR3 identification, clonotype clustering and error correction used MiTCR with a Q25 quality threshold and the strictest error-elimination algorithm. Lower-bound total TCR beta diversity was estimated with a nonparametric unseen species model using Euler transformation. The raw public data were reprocessed by TCRdb itself: fastp quality trimming at Q25, MiXCR clonotype calling, in-frame beta chains only. Entries are consolidated by CDR3 protein sequence, retaining the most common genes and DNA. TCRdb's processing, not the authors', yielded these V and J calls. This sample holds roughly 700,000 distinct CDR3 sequences; around 49% were observed only once. Roughly a third of the sample is held by the ten biggest clonotypes.

The sample belongs to a study of blood T cells in healthy people across ages (dated by TCRdb to the mid-2010s). Looking at the study overall: In model experiments, template switching captured about one uniquely barcoded TCR beta cDNA molecule for every two T cells. The study analyzed two additional independent replicas of 1 million unique cDNA reads from the same blood draw for two donors, one aged 18 to 29 and one aged 80 or older. Donors of different ages were randomly distributed across sequencing lanes to avoid experimental bias. The study measured age-related changes in TCR beta repertoire diversity using deep sequencing normalized with unique cDNA molecular identifiers. The donors were split into four age groups: young (average about 16 years), middle-aged (about 40), aged (over 55) and long-lived (under 85).

CDR1 DFQATT and CDR2 SNEGSKA were looked up in the germline V gene (reference sequence). V gives up 8 bases and J gives up 1 base, and the segment between their germline ends measures 11 bases. The cysteine opens and the phenylalanine closes a CDR3 of 12 amino acids. Only the CDR3 portion is preserved as DNA: 36 bases, with reading frame beginning at the first base. The paper's findings and limits, for the study overall: There was a strong correlation between observed TCR beta diversity and the percentage of naive T cells measured by flow cytometry. As age increased, observed TCR beta diversity per million T cells dropped in a roughly linear way, and a significant reduction was already evident by age 40. Because the CMV infection status of the donors was unknown, age-related changes in expanded clonotypes may potentially have been confounded. Compared with the aged group, the long-lived group had more naive CD4+ T cells, fewer expanded clones and increased TCR diversity, suggesting age selection. Conclusive comparison of naive and antigen-experienced compartments was prevented by the profiling of bulk unsorted PBMCs. Total diversity estimates from one million sequenced T cells were considered lower bounds and underestimates.

Systemically healthy Caucasian individuals from Russia, 35 to 50 in total and aged roughly 6 to 95 years, were included as donors. About 10 milliliters of peripheral blood were collected from each donor into EDTA-treated Vacutainer tubes. Ficoll-Paque density-gradient centrifugation was used to isolate PBMCs, with at least 6 million per sample. Trizol reagent was used to extract total RNA from the PBMCs, yielding at least 5 micrograms per sample. For every donor, flow cytometry on a PBMC aliquot measured the percentage of naive CD45RAhigh/CD27high T cells. This clonotype originated in a woman in her sixties or seventies in good health. Source material: blood. Recombination connected TRBV20-1 to TRBJ1-1; the D gene identity is not certain. The encoded CDR3 is CSSPGSNTEAFF. The nucleotide sequence is given as TGCAGTTCCCCTGGGTCGAACACTGAAGCTTTCTTT.